These 3 T cell receptor beta chains were all obtained from the same sample, sequenced in a study of T cell responses to AZD1222 COVID-19 vaccine. The method was immunoSEQ multiplex PCR; TCRdb's version includes in-frame clones alone and lacks a portion of them. The sample yields about 150,000 clones, approximately 91% seen once. Sequencing was performed on peripheral blood, taken 28 days after the second AZD1222 dose. The receptors derive from an adult who received the AZD1222 COVID-19 vaccine.

The genes are TRBV6-5 and TRBJ1-2, with 7 bases that match TRBD1. J was trimmed by 8 bases and V by 2 bases; bases with no gene match: 5. Germline V lookup: CDR1 MNHEY, CDR2 SVGAGI. CDR3 length: 13 residues. As DNA, the CDR3 is TGTGCCAGCAGTTACGGGCAGGGGGTGGGCTACACCTTC. Translated: CASSYGQGVGYTF.

V gene TRBV6-4 combines with J gene TRBJ1-2, with D perhaps matching TRBD1 (5 bases). The CDR3 loop spans 13 amino acids. Germline CDR1 is MRHNA and CDR2 is SNTAGT. V gave up 3 bases and J gave up 8 bases, with 13 bases separating them. CDR3 DNA: TGTGCCAGCAGTGAGGGGGAGGGGCGAGGCTACACCTTC. Residues: CASSEGEGRGYTF.

Comments on this clone: The sample holds other DNA sequences that translate to the same CDR3. The gene calls are TRBV11-2 and TRBJ1-1; 9 bases agree with TRBD1. The CDR3 extends over 15 amino acids. The germline V gene encodes CDR1 SGHAT and CDR2 FQNNGV. V was pared by 4 bases and J by 2 bases, with 5 bases of the junction left unmatched. In DNA form, the CDR3 reads TGTGCCAGCAGCTCAACGGACAGGGGAAACACTGAAGCTTTCTTT. Protein sequence: CASSSTDRGNTEAFF.